These T cell receptor beta chains were read from a single sample in a study of PD-L1 blockade in urothelial cancer. The data were produced by immunoSEQ multiplex PCR, yet TCRdb's version contains in-frame clones alone and is incomplete. Of 35,000 to 45,000 clones listed, under 95% are singletons. This material consisted of PBMCs, taken around atezolizumab (anti-PD-L1) treatment. The receptors originated from a man aged 70-80 years with urothelial cancer. The CDR3 runs from the conserved cysteine through the conserved F or W. Fields, in order: J gene, D gene, V gene, clone size, CDR3 protein, CDR3 DNA. The D gene is left open where the match is weak. Not every row has a clone size; where given, it reads once, few, many or a size class.

TRBJ2-7	.	TRBV19	once	CASSERQPPYEQYF	TGTGCCAGTAGTGAGAGACAGCCTCCCTACGAGCAGTACTTC
TRBJ2-7	.	TRBV29-1	.	CSVAGVEGNYEQYF	TGCAGCGTTGCGGGGGTAGAGGGGAACTACGAGCAGTACTTC
TRBJ2-3	.	TRBV28	.	CASSHYRESTDTQYF	TGTGCCAGCAGTCACTACAGGGAAAGCACAGATACGCAGTATTTT
TRBJ1-5	.	TRBV28	.	CASMNSIQPQHF	TGTGCCAGCATGAACTCTATTCAGCCCCAGCATTTT
TRBJ1-1	.	TRBV5-4	once	CASSLATVNTEAFF	TGTGCCAGCAGCTTGGCCACGGTGAACACTGAAGCTTTCTTT
TRBJ1-2	TRBD1	TRBV19	.	CASSTAGTVNYGYTF	TGTGCCAGTAGTACGGCAGGGACAGTTAACTATGGCTACACCTTC
TRBJ1-3	.	TRBV18	.	CASSTLGSRAQGNTIYF	TGTGCCAGCTCAACCCTTGGATCCAGGGCTCAAGGAAACACCATATATTTT
TRBJ1-4	TRBD1	TRBV7-3	.	CASTLERDRGDVSEKLFF	TGTGCCAGCACCCTAGAGAGGGACAGGGGAGATGTAAGTGAAAAACTGTTTTTT
TRBJ2-3	.	TRBV6-6	.	CASAHGAGILGDTQYF	TGTGCCAGCGCCCACGGGGCGGGAATTTTAGGAGATACGCAGTATTTT
TRBJ2-1	TRBD2	TRBV6-1	.	CANSLAGDEQFF	TGTGCCAACTCACTAGCGGGAGATGAGCAGTTCTTC
TRBJ2-6	TRBD1	TRBV5-6	.	CASSLRQGSGANVLTF	TGTGCCAGCAGCTTAAGACAGGGGTCTGGGGCCAACGTCCTGACTTTC
TRBJ2-1	.	TRBV6-1	.	CASSGQQGGEQFF	TGTGCCAGCAGTGGACAACAAGGAGGTGAGCAGTTCTTC
TRBJ2-1	.	TRBV20-1	.	CSASVYNEQFF	TGCAGTGCTAGCGTGTACAATGAGCAGTTCTTC
TRBJ2-3	TRBD1	TRBV9	few	CASSAAGQGGTDTQYF	TGTGCCAGCAGCGCCGCGGGACAGGGGGGCACAGATACGCAGTATTTT
TRBJ2-1	.	TRBV11-2	.	CASSRGDLGTGGFF	TGTGCCAGCAGCCGCGGGGACCTCGGGACTGGGGGGTTCTTC
TRBJ1-3	.	TRBV5-4	.	CASSLGQRGNTIYF	TGTGCCAGCAGCTTGGGACAGCGCGGAAACACCATATATTTT
TRBJ2-5	TRBD2	TRBV11-2	.	CASSFGLAGDETQYF	TGTGCCAGCAGCTTTGGACTAGCGGGAGACGAGACCCAGTACTTC
TRBJ2-3	TRBD2	TRBV9	.	CASSVRGGRALDTQYF	TGTGCCAGCAGCGTACGCGGCGGGAGGGCCCTGGATACGCAGTATTTT
TRBJ2-2	TRBD2	TRBV7-3	.	CASSLIAGGANTGELFF	TGTGCCAGCAGCTTAATAGCGGGAGGCGCGAACACCGGGGAGCTGTTTTTT
TRBJ1-1	TRBD1	TRBV27	.	CATGQGASEAFF	TGTGCCACGGGACAGGGGGCTTCTGAAGCTTTCTTT
TRBJ2-3	.	TRBV5-1	.	CASSLPGLPSRDTQYF	TGCGCCAGCAGCCTCCCAGGACTCCCTAGTAGGGATACGCAGTATTTT
TRBJ1-3	.	TRBV6-4	.	CASSTQTDNHSGNTIYF	TGTGCCAGCAGCACACAGACGGATAATCACTCTGGAAACACCATATATTTT
TRBJ2-1	TRBD2	TRBV27	.	CASSQRTSGRNEQFF	TGTGCCAGCAGTCAACGGACTAGCGGGAGGAATGAGCAGTTCTTC
TRBJ2-7	.	TRBV9	.	CASSTGRERYEQYF	TGTGCCAGCAGCACCGGCCGGGAGCGGTACGAGCAGTACTTC
TRBJ2-7	TRBD1	TRBV10-3	.	CAISVGQGFNYEQYF	TGTGCCATCAGTGTTGGACAGGGATTCAACTACGAGCAGTACTTC
TRBJ2-7	TRBD2	TRBV15	.	CATSNGTSGWSYEQYF	TGTGCCACCAGCAACGGGACTAGCGGGTGGAGTTACGAGCAGTACTTC
TRBJ1-1	.	TRBV7-9	.	CASSRDSQNTEAFF	TGTGCCAGCAGCCGGGACTCTCAGAACACTGAAGCTTTCTTT
TRBJ2-7	TRBD1	TRBV5-6	.	CASSGFAGGEQYF	TGTGCCAGCAGCGGGTTTGCAGGGGGCGAGCAGTACTTC
TRBJ2-7	TRBD2	TRBV14	.	CASNPASGRVHEQYF	TGTGCCAGCAACCCCGCTAGCGGGAGGGTCCACGAGCAGTACTTC
TRBJ1-5	.	TRBV5-5	.	CASSRDAGSNQPQHF	TGTGCCAGCAGCCGAGACGCGGGTTCCAATCAGCCCCAGCATTTT
TRBJ2-1	.	TRBV14	once	CASSLAGHLRDEQFF	TGTGCCAGCAGCCTTGCAGGGCACCTTAGGGATGAGCAGTTCTTC
TRBJ1-5	TRBD1	TRBV5-1	.	CASSFSPTGASNQPQHF	TGCGCCAGCAGCTTTAGCCCGACAGGGGCCAGCAATCAGCCCCAGCATTTT
TRBJ1-1	TRBD1	TRBV18	.	CASSPRGTGATEAFF	TGTGCCAGCTCACCACGGGGGACAGGGGCCACTGAAGCTTTCTTT
TRBJ1-2	.	TRBV5-4	once	CASRGAGAQDGYTF	TGTGCCAGCAGGGGGGCGGGGGCGCAGGATGGCTACACCTTC
TRBJ2-2	.	TRBV7-9	.	CASSLAAGMIGGELFF	TGTGCCAGCAGCTTAGCGGCGGGGATGATAGGCGGGGAGCTGTTTTTT
TRBJ1-2	.	TRBV5-6	once	CASSTGVYGYTF	TGTGCCAGCAGCACCGGAGTATATGGCTACACCTTC
TRBJ2-3	TRBD2	TRBV28	.	CASSLSGTLPNTQYF	TGTGCCAGCAGCCTTAGCGGGACCCTACCGAATACGCAGTATTTT
TRBJ1-2	.	TRBV14	.	CASSQERGLYGYTF	TGTGCCAGCAGCCAAGAGAGAGGACTCTATGGCTACACCTTC
TRBJ2-2	.	TRBV18	once	CASSLYVSGSNTGELFF	TGTGCCAGCTCACTATATGTCAGCGGGTCCAACACCGGGGAGCTGTTTTTT
TRBJ2-1	.	TRBV14	.	CASSQVREQFF	TGTGCCAGCAGCCAAGTTCGTGAGCAGTTCTTC
TRBJ1-5	TRBD1	TRBV27	.	CASSFGGGLGQPQHF	TGTGCCAGCAGTTTTGGAGGGGGCTTGGGACAGCCCCAGCATTTT
TRBJ2-2	.	TRBV28	.	CASSLDRRNTGELFF	TGTGCCAGCAGCCTTGACAGGAGGAACACCGGGGAGCTGTTTTTT
TRBJ2-1	TRBD1	TRBV2	.	CAGGTGEGDNEQFF	TGTGCCGGAGGGACAGGGGAAGGGGACAATGAGCAGTTCTTC
TRBJ1-4	TRBD1	TRBV4-2	.	CASSQVVRTGEEKLFF	TGTGCCAGCAGCCAAGTGGTTCGGACAGGGGAAGAAAAACTGTTTTTT
TRBJ2-5	TRBD2	TRBV5-1	.	CASSFSGSETQYF	TGCGCCAGCAGCTTTAGCGGGAGTGAGACCCAGTACTTC
TRBJ2-5	.	TRBV10-3	.	CAISEIGGETQYF	TGTGCCATCAGTGAAATAGGGGGAGAGACCCAGTACTTC
TRBJ1-5	TRBD1	TRBV7-9	few	CASSSGGNQPQHF	TGTGCCAGCAGCTCAGGGGGAAATCAGCCCCAGCATTTT
TRBJ2-5	.	TRBV29-1	.	CSVALAQETQYF	TGCAGCGTGGCCCTGGCCCAAGAGACCCAGTACTTC
TRBJ2-4	.	TRBV19	.	CASSTSPNPDLNIQYF	TGTGCCAGTAGTACTAGTCCCAACCCCGATTTAAACATTCAGTACTTC
TRBJ2-7	TRBD1	TRBV7-9	once	CASSPGATGGDEQYF	TGTGCCAGCAGCCCTGGGGCAACAGGGGGTGACGAGCAGTACTTC
TRBJ2-7	TRBD2	TRBV11-2	.	CASSSRRSREGSPIYEQYF	TGTGCCAGCAGCTCAAGACGGTCACGGGAGGGCTCCCCTATCTACGAGCAGTACTTC
TRBJ1-5	.	TRBV28	once	CASSSGAGRLEPQHF	TGTGCCAGCAGTTCCGGCGCCGGCAGGCTCGAGCCCCAGCATTTT
TRBJ2-1	.	TRBV28	.	CASFGQTFTSYNEQFF	TGTGCCAGTTTCGGACAGACCTTTACGTCCTACAATGAGCAGTTCTTC
TRBJ2-7	TRBD1	TRBV2	.	CASITDRSSYEQYF	TGTGCCAGCATTACGGACAGGAGCTCCTACGAGCAGTACTTC
TRBJ2-3	TRBD2	TRBV9	.	CASSVVAGALTDTQYF	TGTGCCAGCAGCGTAGTAGCGGGAGCTTTAACAGATACGCAGTATTTT
TRBJ1-5	TRBD1	TRBV6-1	few	CATLDRASSNQPQHF	TGTGCCACCTTGGACAGGGCGAGCAGCAATCAGCCCCAGCATTTT